Below, 7 T cell receptor beta chains from the same sample are listed, as sequenced in a study of PD-1 blockade in classical Hodgkin lymphoma (dated by TCRdb to the early 2020s). Library construction relied on the immunoSEQ multiplex PCR assay. In its TCRdb copy, this immuneACCESS table keeps in-frame sequences only and misses some clones. Where compared with another copy, unresolved V genes explain less than half of these, and the others have no known cause. The sample table contains over 25,000 clones; only one count was recorded for about 72% of them. Together, the top ten hold roughly 3.4% of the sample. Reading the label with the study, this specimen's time point is: cycle 4 day 1 (C4D1), after more than 5 weeks of nivolumab. Every trial patient had relapsed after autologous stem cell transplantation, and cohorts A, B and C differed in prior brentuximab vedotin exposure. Sequencing used peripheral blood mononuclear cells (PBMCs), obtained before the fourth cycle of nivolumab. The receptor set was obtained from a human donor with classical Hodgkin lymphoma.

J is TRBJ2-6 and V is TRBV6-1, with a weak D call TRBD1 (7 bases). Germline loops: CDR1 MNHNS, CDR2 SASEGT. V lost 5 bases, J lost 1 base, and 9 bases lay in between. The CDR3 is 15 amino acids. For the CDR3, the DNA is TGTGCCAGCAGTTCAGGGGGGTCTGGGGCCAACGTCCTGACTTTC. Amino acids: CASSSGGSGANVLTF.

This chain links TRBV29-1 with TRBJ1-1, with D hard to call. CDR1 and CDR2 from the germline V gene are SQVTM and ANQGSEA. The ends were cut back, 7 bases at V and 1 base at J, with 13 bases in the middle. CDR3 length: 13 residues. The CDR3 spells CSAGASGNTEAFF. The CDR3 region has the DNA TGCAGCGCCGGTGCTTCGGGGAACACTGAAGCTTTCTTT.

The chain combines TRBV9 with TRBJ2-7; 11 bases match TRBD2. V lost 4 bases to trimming and J lost 0 bases; unmatched junction nucleotides: 3. The germline gives CDR1 SGDLS, CDR2 YYNGEE. This CDR3 spans 15 amino acids. In DNA, the CDR3 is TGTGCCAGCAGCCAAGGACTAGCGGGCTCCTACGAGCAGTACTTC. Translation: CASSQGLAGSYEQYF.

The chain uses TRBV6-1 and TRBJ2-3, with a tentative D call TRBD2 (5 bases). The length of the CDR3 is 14 residues. V lost 1 base and J 14 bases, leaving 19 bases between the germline ends. Germline-derived CDR1 and CDR2 are MNHNS and SASEGT. The DNA for the CDR3 is TGTGCCAGCAGTGAAGTTGAGGACTTTCTCTGGTGGTATTTT. This encodes CASSEVEDFLWWYF.

This chain connects TRBV19 to TRBJ2-7; 8 bases are shared with TRBD2. In germline, CDR1 is LNHDA, CDR2 SQIVND (reference sequence). The ends lost 7 bases at V and 3 bases at J; junction bases unmatched: 11. This CDR3 spans 15 amino acids. The CDR3 loop reads CASKVSSGGLYEQYF. CDR3 DNA: TGTGCCAGTAAAGTATCGAGCGGGGGCCTCTACGAGCAGTACTTC.

The CDR3 DNA reads TGTGCCAGCAGCCTACAGGGGGCCGGGGAAAAACTGTTTTTT. It specifies CASSLQGAGEKLFF. The V and J genes are TRBV7-2 and TRBJ1-4, with 9 bases identical to TRBD1. The germline V gene has CDR1 SGHTA and CDR2 FQGNSA. This CDR3 contains 14 residues. Trimming at V came to 5 bases and at J to 8 bases, leaving 6 bases not matched to a gene.

The J gene is TRBJ2-1, the V gene TRBV7-3; D gene uncertain. The CDR3 runs to 12 residues. CDR1 is SGHTA, CDR2 FQGTGA, per germline. Trimming shortened V by 0 bases and J by 8 bases, and 5 bases separated the two germline ends. The CDR3 loop reads CASSLTGYEQFF. DNA of the CDR3: TGTGCCAGCAGCTTAACAGGCTATGAGCAGTTCTTC. Full variable domain (outside the CDR3, taken from reference TRBV7-3 and TRBJ2-1): GAGVSQTPSNKVTEKGKYVELRCDPISGHTALYWYRQSLGQGPEFLIYFQGTGAADDSGLPNDRFFAVRPEGSVSTLKIQRTERGDSAVYLCASSLTGYEQFFGPGTRLTVL.